This TCR beta chain was retrieved from a study of blood T cell repertoires in COVID-19. Overall study context: The origin of the acute and convalescent COVID-19 samples was the United States, Italy and Spain.

Original handling: Cell counts per sample came from amplifying reference gene primers. Some clones are missing from TCRdb's copy, which holds only in-frame ones; the method was immunoSEQ multiplex PCR. Clone size and V and J calls were adopted from that table, with D and trimming inferred from the DNA. The sample yields approximately 200,000 clones, 75% to 90% seen once. Assignments of participants to cohorts depended upon their own reported clinical history. Trimming removed 5 bases from V and 1 base from J, with 13 bases in between. Per the germline V gene, CDR1 is SGHVS and CDR2 is FQNEAQ. The CDR3 runs to 15 residues.

Sequences were obtained from PBMCs or T cells enriched from blood (not recorded which). The V and J genes are TRBV7-8 and TRBJ2-3; D might be TRBD1 (5 bases). The sequence came from a woman between 18 and 29 years old in a cohort exposed to, infected with or recovered from COVID-19 (not recorded which). The CDR3 spells CASSPQGRGTDTQYF. DNA of the CDR3: TGTGCCAGCAGCCCGCAGGGAAGGGGCACAGATACGCAGTATTTT.